This T cell receptor beta chain was obtained from a study of T-cell memory formation after mild COVID-19. About the study: Clustering of TCRs was largely donor specific. Study results and limitations: Contracting clones from day 15 to 85 showed balanced CD4/CD8; later expanders favored CD4+. Some responding clones appeared in pre-infection memory, suggesting cross-reactive memory joined.

V was cut by 11 bases and J by 0 bases, with 20 bases left in between. The V gene's germline CDR1 is ENHRY and CDR2 SYGVKD. The CDR3 contains 16 residues. MiXCR, run by TCRdb on the 5' RACE reads, gives a single entry per CDR3 protein. Here the sample spans tens of thousands of distinct CDR3 sequences, 13% being singletons. This clonotype was seen more than once but under ten times. As yet, its antigen is unknown. Sequences were obtained from PBMCs or a T cell subset sorted from them (not recorded which). The clonotype originates from an adult woman who had mild COVID-19 (a few samples of this study predate the infection). Cell type and time point are not known. The chain links TRBV10-3 to TRBJ2-1, with D possibly being TRBD2 (7 bases). The chain's CDR3 is CASRAVGGGSYNEQFF. CDR3 nucleotides: TGTGCCTCCCGGGCCGTAGGGGGGGGCTCCTACAATGAGCAGTTCTTC.